A selection of T cell receptor beta chains follows, all from one sample in a study of blood T cell repertoires in COVID-19. TCRdb keeps only in-frame clones here, not all; method: immunoSEQ multiplex PCR. The data contain approximately 140,000 clones, about 84% of them singletons. Source material: peripheral blood. Receptors originate from a woman of 80 years or more in a cohort sampled during active or convalescent COVID-19. The CDR3 runs from the conserved cysteine through the conserved F or W. A D gene is named only where the DNA matches it firmly. Some rows have no size entry. The others give once, few or many, or a class for an expanded clone.

D gene	J gene	V gene	clone size	CDR3 protein	CDR3 DNA
TRBD1	TRBJ1-3	TRBV6-5	NA	CASSRDSSGNTIYF	TGTGCCAGCAGTCGGGACAGCTCTGGAAACACCATATATTTT
NA	TRBJ2-5	TRBV7-9	NA	CASSQSAGVEETQYF	TGTGCCAGCAGCCAAAGTGCAGGGGTGGAGGAGACCCAGTACTTC
TRBD2	TRBJ2-1	TRBV6-5	NA	CASSYSGGGAGEQFF	TGTGCCAGCAGTTACTCTGGCGGGGGGGCCGGTGAGCAGTTCTTC
NA	TRBJ2-5	TRBV18	NA	CASSPALVEGETQYF	TGTGCCAGCTCACCCGCGCTAGTGGAGGGGGAGACCCAGTACTTC
NA	TRBJ2-5	TRBV5-4	NA	CASSPNGEQGGETQYF	TGTGCCAGCAGCCCGAATGGGGAACAGGGCGGGGAGACCCAGTACTTC
NA	TRBJ1-1	TRBV29-1	NA	CSVADLATSGAFF	TGCAGCGTTGCTGATTTGGCAACGTCTGGAGCTTTCTTT
NA	TRBJ2-2	TRBV7-6	few	CASSPGPGANTGELFF	TGTGCCAGCAGTCCCGGGCCGGGGGCGAACACCGGGGAGCTGTTTTTT
NA	TRBJ2-2	TRBV30	once	CAWRLGGGGTGELFF	TGTGCCTGGAGGCTGGGGGGCGGGGGCACCGGGGAGCTGTTTTTT
TRBD2	TRBJ2-1	TRBV5-8	few	CASSHGTSGVINEQFF	TGTGCCAGCAGCCATGGGACTAGCGGGGTCATCAATGAGCAGTTCTTC
TRBD1	TRBJ2-3	TRBV6-2/TRBV6-3	NA	CASSYSRLTGVFFTDTQYF	TGTGCCAGCAGTTACTCTAGGCTTACAGGGGTCTTTTTCACAGATACGCAGTATTTT
TRBD1	TRBJ2-2	TRBV19	NA	CASRADRVNTGELFF	TGTGCCAGCAGAGCCGACAGGGTGAACACCGGGGAGCTGTTTTTT